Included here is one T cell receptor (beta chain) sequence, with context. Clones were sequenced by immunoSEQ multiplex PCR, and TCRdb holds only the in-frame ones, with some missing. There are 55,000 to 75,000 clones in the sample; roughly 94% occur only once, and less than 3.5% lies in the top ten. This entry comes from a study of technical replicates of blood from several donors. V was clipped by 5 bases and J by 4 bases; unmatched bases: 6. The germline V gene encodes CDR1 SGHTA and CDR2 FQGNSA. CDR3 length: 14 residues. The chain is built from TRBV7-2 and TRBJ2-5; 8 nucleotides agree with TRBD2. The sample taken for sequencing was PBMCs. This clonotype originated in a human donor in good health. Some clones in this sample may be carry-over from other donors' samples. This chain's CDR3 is CASSPGLAAETQYF. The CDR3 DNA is TGTGCCAGCAGCCCAGGACTAGCTGCAGAGACCCAGTACTTC.